A single sample gave rise to the 18 T cell receptor beta chains below, sequenced in a study of T cells after yellow fever vaccination. In TCRdb, the 5' RACE reads were re-called with MiXCR into one record per CDR3 protein. The data hold some 600,000 distinct CDR3 sequences, with around 12% observed a single time. Sequencing was performed on PBMCs, taken on the day of the yellow fever booster vaccination. These receptors were obtained from a man between 25 and 39 years old who received the YFV17D yellow fever vaccine.

This clonotype has a handful of counts. The chain uses TRBV18 and TRBJ2-1; 12 bases map to TRBD2. CDR1 KGHSH and CDR2 LQKENI come from the germline V gene. The CDR3 has 18 amino acids. The ends lost 2 bases at V and 4 bases at J; junction bases unmatched: 9. CDR3 sequence reads: CASSPGLAGRRPYNEQFF. The CDR3 DNA reads TGTGCCAGCTCACCAGGACTAGCGGGGAGAAGACCTTACAATGAGCAGTTCTTC.

The sample holds a few counts of this clonotype. This sequence joins TRBV27 and TRBJ2-1, with 7 bases identical to TRBD1. There are 14 residues in the CDR3. Unmatched junction bases numbered 10, after V lost 4 bases and J lost 10 bases. The V gene's germline CDR1 is MNHEY and CDR2 SMNVEV (reference sequence). CDR3 coding DNA: TGTGCCAGCAGTTACGGGACAGATTATAGGGAGCAGTTCTTC. Protein: CASSYGTDYREQFF.

This clonotype appeared a few times. V is TRBV10-3 and J is TRBJ1-1; D call uncertain. CDR1 is ENHRY, CDR2 SYGVKD, per germline. Trimming took 4 bases from V and 11 from J, leaving 23 bases between them. The CDR3 extends over 15 amino acids. CDR3 nucleotides: TGTGCCATCAGTGGGGAACAGTATACTTCCTCTTTTGCTTTCTTT. Translated, it gives CAISGEQYTSSFAFF.

The sample holds a few counts of this clonotype. The chain is built from TRBV6-1 and TRBJ1-2; 9 positions agree with TRBD1. CDR1 MNHNS and CDR2 SASEGT come from the germline V gene. The CDR3 has 14 amino acids. V trimming: 5 bases; J trimming: 8 bases; junction bases outside the gene matches: 9. The CDR3 DNA is TGTGCCAGCAGTCCGGGACAGGGAGTGGGGGGCTACACCTTC. Translation gives CASSPGQGVGGYTF.

This sequence joins TRBV20-1 and TRBJ2-1; D is unclear. The CDR3 runs 15 residues. The V gene's germline CDR1 is DFQATT and CDR2 SNEGSKA (reference sequence). Trimming left V 0 bases short and J 8 bases short, with 17 bases between. CDR3 DNA sequence: TGCAGTGCTAGAGATTTTAGCAGAAAAGTCGATGAGCAGTTCTTC. Its translation is CSARDFSRKVDEQFF.

The gene calls are TRBV11-1 and TRBJ1-1; D remains unclear. Trimming removed 7 bases at V and 8 bases at J, with 14 bases between. Germline values: CDR1 SGHAT, CDR2 FQDESV (reference sequence). This CDR3 contains 12 residues. This CDR3 is CASTSGLKEAFF. DNA of the CDR3: TGTGCCAGCACCAGCGGTCTCAAAGAAGCTTTCTTT.

The gene calls are TRBV20-1 and TRBJ2-5; D not resolved. Germline V gene sequence: CDR1 DFQATT, CDR2 SNEGSKA (reference sequence). CDR3 length: 12 residues. The ends were cut back, 6 bases at V and 5 bases at J, with 13 bases in the middle. CDR3 sequence: CSASSVGETQYF. The CDR3 DNA sequence: TGCAGTGCATCCAGCGTGGGGGAGACCCAGTACTTC.

This clonotype was seen repeatedly, ten times or more. This rearrangement joins TRBV7-3 to TRBJ2-5, with a possible D match to TRBD2 (6 bases). With 1 base removed from V and 1 base from J, the gap between germline ends came to 28 bases. The CDR3 is made up of 21 amino acids. Germline CDR1 reads SGHTA; CDR2 reads FQGTGA. CDR3 bases: TGTGCCAGCAGCTTAAGTTTCCCGGGGCTCCTCTTCGGCGGGACCCAAGAGACCCAGTACTTC. This codes for CASSLSFPGLLFGGTQETQYF.

This chain links TRBV5-1 with TRBJ2-7, with 11 bases identical to TRBD2. The J segment lost 3 bases and the V segment lost 3 bases, leaving 5 bases of the junction unmatched. CDR3 size: 15 residues. The germline V gene encodes CDR1 SGHRS and CDR2 YFSETQ. The CDR3 spells CASSSLTSGIYEQYF. In DNA, the CDR3 is TGCGCCAGCAGCTCATTGACTAGCGGGATCTACGAGCAGTACTTC.

This clonotype was seen only a few times. This rearrangement joins TRBV5-1 to TRBJ2-6, with D possibly TRBD2 on 6 matching bases. The germline V gene encodes CDR1 SGHRS and CDR2 YFSETQ. V shed 3 bases and J shed 0 bases, with 22 bases lying between them. This CDR3 region has 20 residues. The CDR3 reads CASSSQDSGLYSSGANVLTF. In DNA form, the CDR3 reads TGCGCCAGCAGCTCTCAAGACAGCGGGCTATACAGCTCTGGGGCCAACGTCCTGACTTTC.

Many counts were recorded for this clonotype. The J gene is TRBJ2-3, the V gene TRBV12-3 or TRBV12-4; D not certain. Between the trimmed V and J ends, which lost 10 bases and 5 bases, there was a span of 10 bases. The CDR3 spans 11 residues. This chain's CDR3 is CAIRWGDTQYF. CDR3 coding DNA: TGTGCCATCAGGTGGGGAGATACGCAGTATTTT.

The chain joins TRBV12-5 to TRBJ2-6; tentative D call: TRBD1 (6 bases). Germline lookup yields CDR1 LGHNT and CDR2 FRNRAP. V lost 5 bases and J 3 bases, leaving 11 bases between the germline ends. CDR3 length equals 15 residues. DNA for the CDR3: TGTGCTAGTGGTCAACCACAGGGTGGGGCCAACGTCCTGACTTTC. Translating it yields CASGQPQGGANVLTF.

CDR3: CASSQDGGWESSTDTQYF. The CDR3 nucleotides read TGTGCCAGCAGCCAAGATGGGGGATGGGAGAGTAGCACAGATACGCAGTATTTT. The genes are TRBV3-1 and TRBJ2-3, with D perhaps assigned TRBD1 or TRBD2 (5 bases each). V lost 0 bases and J 0 bases, leaving 16 bases between the germline ends. Germline assignment: CDR1 LGHDT and CDR2 YNNKEL (reference sequence). This CDR3 is built from 18 residues.

This clonotype was counted a few times. This chain links TRBV5-6 with TRBJ2-1, with D unclear. Trimming pared 4 bases from V and 3 bases from J, leaving 14 bases between. The V gene's germline CDR1 is SGHDT and CDR2 YYEEEE. This CDR3 has 15 amino acids. The CDR3 is CASSMGTQDYNEQFF. The DNA of the CDR3 is TGTGCCAGCAGCATGGGAACGCAGGACTACAATGAGCAGTTCTTC.

The count of this clonotype is one. V is TRBV7-2 and J is TRBJ2-1, with D perhaps matching TRBD1 or TRBD2 (5 bases each). The CDR3 length is 12 residues. Germline V gives CDR1 SGHTA, CDR2 FQGNSA. V dropped 6 bases and J dropped 8 bases, with 11 bases sitting between them. The CDR3 sequence: CASRRGRDEQFF. The CDR3 DNA is TGTGCCAGCAGAAGGGGACGGGATGAGCAGTTCTTC.

V gene TRBV5-1 combines with J gene TRBJ1-4; 9 bases map to TRBD1. CDR1 is SGHRS, CDR2 YFSETQ, per germline. Trimming took 3 bases from V and 8 from J; bases not matched to a gene: 5. This CDR3 is built from 14 residues. In DNA, the CDR3 is TGCGCCAGCAGCTCCGGGACAGGGAGGGAAAAACTGTTTTTT. Amino acid sequence: CASSSGTGREKLFF.

This clonotype was seen just once. The V and J genes are TRBV20-1 and TRBJ1-3, with a tentative D call TRBD1 (5 bases). This CDR3 contains 15 residues. Trimming shortened V by 3 bases and J by 0 bases, and 12 bases separated the two germline ends. Germline V gene data show CDR1 as DFQATT and CDR2 as SNEGSKA (reference sequence). The CDR3 region has the DNA TGCAGTGCTAGCGGGACGGCGAGCTCTGGAAACACCATATATTTT. Its translation: CSASGTASSGNTIYF.

This clonotype was detected many times. This chain uses TRBV20-1 with TRBJ2-2; 7 nucleotides agree with TRBD1. V lost 6 bases, J lost 0 bases, and 4 bases stayed unmatched. The germline CDR1 and CDR2 sequences are DFQATT and SNEGSKA (reference sequence). CDR3 length equals 14 residues. CDR3 protein: CSARQGSNTGELFF. As DNA, the CDR3 is TGCAGTGCCAGACAGGGATCGAACACCGGGGAGCTGTTTTTT.